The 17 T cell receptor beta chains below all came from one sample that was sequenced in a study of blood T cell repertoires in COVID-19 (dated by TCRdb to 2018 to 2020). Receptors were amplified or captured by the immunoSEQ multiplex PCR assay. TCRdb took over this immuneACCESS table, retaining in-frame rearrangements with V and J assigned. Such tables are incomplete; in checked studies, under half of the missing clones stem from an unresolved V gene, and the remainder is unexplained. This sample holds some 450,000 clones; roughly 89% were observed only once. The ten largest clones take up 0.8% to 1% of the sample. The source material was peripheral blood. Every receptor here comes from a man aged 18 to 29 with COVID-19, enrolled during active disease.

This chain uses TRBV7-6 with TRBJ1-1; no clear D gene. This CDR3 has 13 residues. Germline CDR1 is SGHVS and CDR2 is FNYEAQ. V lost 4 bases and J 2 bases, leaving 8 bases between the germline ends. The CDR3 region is CASSSNTNTEAFF. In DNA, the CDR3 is TGTGCCAGCAGCTCCAACACCAACACTGAAGCTTTCTTT.

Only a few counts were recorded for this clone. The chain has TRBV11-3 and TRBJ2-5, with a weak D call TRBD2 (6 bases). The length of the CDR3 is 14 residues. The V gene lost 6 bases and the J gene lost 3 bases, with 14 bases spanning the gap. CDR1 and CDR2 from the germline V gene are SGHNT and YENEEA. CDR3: CASSYGDSEETQYF. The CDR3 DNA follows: TGTGCCAGCAGTTACGGGGACTCCGAAGAGACCCAGTACTTC.

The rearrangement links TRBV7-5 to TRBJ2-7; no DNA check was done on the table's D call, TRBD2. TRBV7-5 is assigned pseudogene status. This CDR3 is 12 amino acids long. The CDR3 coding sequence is TGTGTCAGAGCGCGGGAGGACCACGAGCAGTACTTC. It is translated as CVRAREDHEQYF.

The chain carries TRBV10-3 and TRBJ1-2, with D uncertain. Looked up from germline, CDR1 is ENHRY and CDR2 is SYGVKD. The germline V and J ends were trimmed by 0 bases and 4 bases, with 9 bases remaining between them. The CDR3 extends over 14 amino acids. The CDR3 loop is CAISESPGSYGYTF. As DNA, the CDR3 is TGTGCCATCAGTGAGTCCCCCGGGAGCTATGGCTACACCTTC.

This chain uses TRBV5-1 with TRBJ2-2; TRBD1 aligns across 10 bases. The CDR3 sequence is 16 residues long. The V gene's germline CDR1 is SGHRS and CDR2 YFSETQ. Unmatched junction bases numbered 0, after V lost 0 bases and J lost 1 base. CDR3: CASSLGDRGNTGELFF. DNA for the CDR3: TGCGCCAGCAGCTTGGGGGACAGGGGGAACACCGGGGAGCTGTTTTTT.

The CDR3 DNA is TGTGCCAGCAGTGAATCTAGGGACAGCGGTGTTCACTTT. Translated, it gives CASSESRDSGVHF. The rearrangement joins TRBV6-1 to TRBJ1-6; 7 bases line up with TRBD1. This CDR3 has 13 amino acids. Germline values: CDR1 MNHNS, CDR2 SASEGT. V dropped 2 bases and J dropped 19; count of bases not matched to a gene: 11.

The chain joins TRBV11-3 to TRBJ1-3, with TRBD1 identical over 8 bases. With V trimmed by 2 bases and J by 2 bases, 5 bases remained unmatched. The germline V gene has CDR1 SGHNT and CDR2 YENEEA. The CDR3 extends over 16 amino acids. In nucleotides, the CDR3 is TGTGCCAGCAGCTTACAGGGGGCGACGACTGGAAACACCATATATTTT. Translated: CASSLQGATTGNTIYF. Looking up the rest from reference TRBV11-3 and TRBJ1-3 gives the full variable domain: EAGVVQSPRYKIIEKKQPVAFWCNPISGHNTLYWYLQNLGQGPELLIRYENEEAVDDSQLPKDRFSAERLKGVDSTLKIQPAELGDSAVYLCASSLQGATTGNTIYFGEGSWLTVV.

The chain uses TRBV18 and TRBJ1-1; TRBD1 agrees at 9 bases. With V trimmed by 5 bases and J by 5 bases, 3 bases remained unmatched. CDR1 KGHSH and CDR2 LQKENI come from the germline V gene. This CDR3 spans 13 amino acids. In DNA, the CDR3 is TGTGCCAGCTCATTAGACAGGGGGACTGAAGCTTTCTTT. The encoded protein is CASSLDRGTEAFF.

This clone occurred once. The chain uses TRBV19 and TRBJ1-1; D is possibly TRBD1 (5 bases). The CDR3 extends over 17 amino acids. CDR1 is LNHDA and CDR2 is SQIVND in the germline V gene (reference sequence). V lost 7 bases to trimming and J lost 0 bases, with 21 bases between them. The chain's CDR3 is CASKPLVRQSMNTEAFF. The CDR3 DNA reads TGTGCCAGTAAACCTTTGGTCCGACAGTCTATGAACACTGAAGCTTTCTTT.

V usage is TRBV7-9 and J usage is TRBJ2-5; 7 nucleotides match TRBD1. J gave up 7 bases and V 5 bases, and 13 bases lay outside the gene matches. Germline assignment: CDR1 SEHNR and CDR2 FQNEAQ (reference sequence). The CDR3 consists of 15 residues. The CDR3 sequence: CASSPRTGQDRTQYF. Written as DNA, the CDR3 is TGTGCCAGCAGCCCCCGGACAGGCCAGGATAGGACCCAGTACTTC.

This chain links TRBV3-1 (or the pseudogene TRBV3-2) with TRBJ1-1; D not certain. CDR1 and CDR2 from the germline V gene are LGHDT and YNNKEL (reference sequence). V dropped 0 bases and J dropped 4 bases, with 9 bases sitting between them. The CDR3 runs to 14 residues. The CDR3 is CASSQDGGVTEAFF. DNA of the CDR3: TGTGCCAGCAGCCAAGACGGAGGTGTCACTGAAGCTTTCTTT.

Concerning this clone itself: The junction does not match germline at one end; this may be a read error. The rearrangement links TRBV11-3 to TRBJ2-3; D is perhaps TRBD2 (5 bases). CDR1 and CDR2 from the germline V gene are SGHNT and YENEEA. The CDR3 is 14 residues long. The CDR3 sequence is CASSLGPSRDTQYF. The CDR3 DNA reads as TGTGCCAGCAGCTTAGGTCCTAGCAGAGATACGCAGTATTTT.

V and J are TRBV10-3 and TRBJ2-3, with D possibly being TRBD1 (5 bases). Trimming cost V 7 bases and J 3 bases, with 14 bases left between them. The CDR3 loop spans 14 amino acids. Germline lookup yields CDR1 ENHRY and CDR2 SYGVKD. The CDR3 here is CAIKGAFRTDTQYF. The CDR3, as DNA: TGTGCCATCAAAGGGGCGTTTAGGACAGATACGCAGTATTTT.

The CDR3 coding sequence is TGTGCCAGCAGCCCCGGGACAGATAATTCACCCCTCCACTTT. This gives the protein CASSPGTDNSPLHF. The chain employs TRBV5-4 and TRBJ1-6; the match to TRBD1 covers 7 bases. The germline V gene has CDR1 SGHNT and CDR2 YYREEE (reference sequence). This CDR3 region has 14 residues. V trimming: 4 bases; J trimming: 5 bases; junction bases outside the gene matches: 3.

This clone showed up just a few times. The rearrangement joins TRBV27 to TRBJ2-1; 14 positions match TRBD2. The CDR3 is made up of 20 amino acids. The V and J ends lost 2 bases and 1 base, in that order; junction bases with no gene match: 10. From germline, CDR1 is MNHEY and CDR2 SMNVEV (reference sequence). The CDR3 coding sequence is TGTGCCAGCAGTTTACCAGGGGGACTAGCGGGAGAGTGGTCCTACAATGAGCAGTTCTTC. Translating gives CASSLPGGLAGEWSYNEQFF.

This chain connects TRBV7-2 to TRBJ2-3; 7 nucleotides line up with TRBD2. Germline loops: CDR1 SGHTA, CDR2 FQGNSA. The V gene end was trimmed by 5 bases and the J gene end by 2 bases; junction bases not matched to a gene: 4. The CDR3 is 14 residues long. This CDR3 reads CASSQGLITDTQYF. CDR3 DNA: TGTGCCAGCAGCCAGGGACTAATCACAGATACGCAGTATTTT.

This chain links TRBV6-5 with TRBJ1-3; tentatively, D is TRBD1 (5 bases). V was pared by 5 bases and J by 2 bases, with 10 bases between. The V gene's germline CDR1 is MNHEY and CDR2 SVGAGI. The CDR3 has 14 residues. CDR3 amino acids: CASSPDRPGNTIYF. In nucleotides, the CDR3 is TGTGCCAGCAGTCCTGACAGACCTGGAAACACCATATATTTT.